This T cell receptor beta chain derives from a study of cytomegalovirus exposure and HLA in healthy donors. Study-wide results and limits: In a later analysis, productive TCRs from donors in an Asian-associated ancestry cluster reportedly carried fewer N-insertions than the cohort mean.

Primers: 60 Vbeta forward and 13 Jbeta reverse. Libraries were prepared by immunoSEQ multiplex PCR; TCRdb keeps only in-frame clonotypes and omits some of them. The sample includes 170,000 or so clones, 65% to 80% seen only once; the top ten take 3% to 3.5%. Turning to this clone: Its antigen is undetermined.

Between the trimmed V and J ends, which lost 2 bases and 8 bases, there was a span of 15 bases. CDR1 is GTSNPN and CDR2 is SVGIG in the germline V gene (reference sequence). This CDR3 comprises 14 residues. This receptor was obtained from a woman aged 45-65 years in good health and CMV-seropositive. Sequencing input: PBMCs. The chain employs TRBV30 and TRBJ1-4; unclear D gene. The CDR3 loop is CAWSPTAATEKLFF. The CDR3, as DNA: TGTGCCTGGAGTCCCACCGCGGCCACAGAAAAACTGTTTTTT. The full variable domain, its missing parts supplied by reference TRBV30 and TRBJ1-4, is SQTIHQWPATLVQPVGSPLSLECTVEGTSNPNLYWYRQAAGRGLQLLFYSVGIGQISSEVPQNLSASRPQDRQFILSSKKLLLSDSGFYLCAWSPTAATEKLFFGSGTQLSVL.